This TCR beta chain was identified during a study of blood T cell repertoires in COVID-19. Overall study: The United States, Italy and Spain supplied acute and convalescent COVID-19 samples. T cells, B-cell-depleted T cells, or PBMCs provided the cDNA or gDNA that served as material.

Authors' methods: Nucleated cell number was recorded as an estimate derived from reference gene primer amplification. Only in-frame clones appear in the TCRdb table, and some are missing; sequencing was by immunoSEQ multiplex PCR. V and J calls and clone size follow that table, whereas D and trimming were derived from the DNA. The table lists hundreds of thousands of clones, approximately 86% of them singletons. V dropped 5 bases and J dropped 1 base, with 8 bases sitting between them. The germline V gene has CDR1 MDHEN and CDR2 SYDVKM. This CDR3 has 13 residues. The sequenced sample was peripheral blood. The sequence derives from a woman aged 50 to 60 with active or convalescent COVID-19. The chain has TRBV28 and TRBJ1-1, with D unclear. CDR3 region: CASSGEGNTEAFF. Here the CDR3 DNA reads TGTGCCAGCAGTGGGGAGGGGAACACTGAAGCTTTCTTT. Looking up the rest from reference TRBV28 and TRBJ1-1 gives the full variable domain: DVKVTQSSRYLVKRTGEKVFLECVQDMDHENMFWYRQDPGLGLRLIYFSYDVKMKEKGDIPEGYSVSREKKERFSLILESASTNQTSMYLCASSGEGNTEAFFGQGTRLTVV.